The 14 T cell receptor beta chains listed next were all sequenced from one sample in a study of glioma-infiltrating T cells after dendritic cell vaccination. Assay: immunoSEQ multiplex PCR; the TCRdb copy retains only in-frame clones and omits some. The top ten clones hold about 12% of a sample with under 130,000 clones, roughly 79% of them seen once. Sequencing used blood, obtained before dendritic cell vaccination. The receptor set was obtained from a human donor with glioblastoma.

The CDR3 coding sequence is TGTGCCAGCAGCGTAGTCCCTTCCACTGAAGCTTTCTTT. It specifies CASSVVPSTEAFF. The chain employs TRBV9 and TRBJ1-1; D call uncertain. Germline V CDR1 and CDR2: SGDLS, YYNGEE. Trimming took 0 bases from V and 4 from J, leaving 7 bases between them. The CDR3 is 13 residues long.

The V call is TRBV18, the J call TRBJ1-3; no firm D call. The V and J ends lost 5 bases and 0 bases respectively, with 17 bases between them. CDR1 and CDR2 from the germline V gene are KGHSH and LQKENI. The CDR3 extends over 17 amino acids. The CDR3 DNA is TGTGCCAGCTCATCAGATGGCACAGACCCCTCTGGAAACACCATATATTTT. This sequence encodes CASSSDGTDPSGNTIYF. The full variable domain, in which reference TRBV18 and TRBJ1-3 provide the parts outside the CDR3, is NAGVMQNPRHLVRRRGQEARLRCSPMKGHSHVYWYRQLPEEGLKFMVYLQKENIIDESGMPKERFSAEFPKEGPSILRIQQVVRGDSAAYFCASSSDGTDPSGNTIYFGEGSWLTVV.

This chain links TRBV7-9 with TRBJ1-2; D unresolved. Germline V gene lookup returns CDR1 SEHNR and CDR2 FQNEAQ (reference sequence). The CDR3 contains 12 residues. The germline V and J ends were trimmed by 3 bases and 6 bases, with 8 bases remaining between them. CDR3 nucleotides: TGTGCCAGCAGCTTTGTAGCGGATGGCTACACCTTC. Encoded protein: CASSFVADGYTF.

The chain couples TRBV5-1 to TRBJ2-3, with 7 bases matching TRBD2. Per the germline V gene, CDR1 is SGHRS and CDR2 is YFSETQ. This CDR3 spans 16 amino acids. With V trimmed by 4 bases and J by 2 bases, 10 bases remained unmatched. DNA of the CDR3: TGCGCCAGCAGCCTTTTGGGGGGGAGCGACACAGATACGCAGTATTTT. It translates to CASSLLGGSDTDTQYF.

This chain connects TRBV5-1 to TRBJ1-6; 7 nucleotides align to TRBD1. The CDR3 loop spans 17 amino acids. The trim removed 4 bases at V and 9 bases at J, leaving 16 bases unmatched. Germline V lookup: CDR1 SGHRS, CDR2 YFSETQ. CDR3 DNA: TGCGCCAGCAGCCCAACTCCGGGACAGCGTGTAGTTTCACCCCTCCACTTT. Its protein is CASSPTPGQRVVSPLHF.

V usage is TRBV4-1 and J usage is TRBJ1-1, with D perhaps matching TRBD1 (6 bases). The V gene's germline CDR1 is MGHRA and CDR2 YSYEKL. The CDR3 is 14 residues long. Trimming removed 3 bases at V and 7 bases at J, with 15 bases between. The CDR3 region is CASSHMGQLNEAFF. The CDR3 nucleotides are TGCGCCAGCAGCCATATGGGACAATTGAATGAAGCTTTCTTT.

The genes are TRBV19 and TRBJ1-1, with D possibly being TRBD1 (5 bases). Per germline, CDR1 LNHDA and CDR2 SQIVND (reference sequence). Trimming left V 7 bases short and J 6 bases short, with 15 bases between. The CDR3 totals 13 residues. CDR3 sequence (DNA): TGTGCCAGTATGGGGCACTTCCCCCCTGAAGCTTTCTTT. It yields the protein CASMGHFPPEAFF.

Only a few counts were recorded for this clone. The rearrangement links TRBV6-5 to TRBJ1-2; TRBD1 agrees at 9 bases. The CDR3 runs 13 residues. The V segment lost 10 bases and the J segment 1 base; nucleotides outside the gene matches: 4. CDR1 MNHEY and CDR2 SVGAGI come from the germline V gene. CDR3 protein: CATTGGLNYGYTF. Written as DNA, the CDR3 is TGTGCCACCACAGGGGGCCTTAACTATGGCTACACCTTC.

About this clone: An end of the junction does not agree with germline; a read error may underlie this. The J gene is TRBJ2-3, the V gene TRBV4-1; D remains unclear. Per the germline V gene, CDR1 is MGHRA and CDR2 is YSYEKL. The CDR3 has 14 amino acids. In DNA, the CDR3 is TGTGCCAGCAGCCAATACGAGTCCACAGATACGCAGTATTTT. Translation: CASSQYESTDTQYF.

The chain uses TRBV6-5 and TRBJ1-2, with D possibly matching TRBD1 (5 bases). Trimming removed 5 bases from V and 9 bases from J, with 16 bases in between. The CDR3 has 13 amino acids. Germline assignment: CDR1 MNHEY and CDR2 SVGAGI. CDR3 residues: CASSRSGAPSYTF. For the CDR3, the DNA is TGTGCCAGCAGTCGAAGTGGGGCGCCTAGCTACACCTTC.

The chain joins TRBV19 to TRBJ2-7, with 8 bases identical to TRBD2. The CDR3 runs 15 residues. V trimming: 6 bases; J trimming: 0 bases; junction bases outside the gene matches: 7. The germline CDR1 and CDR2 sequences are LNHDA and SQIVND (reference sequence). The DNA of the CDR3 is TGTGCCAGTAGAGAGGCGGGGGGTAGCTCCTACGAGCAGTACTTC. Translating gives CASREAGGSSYEQYF.

This rearrangement joins TRBV4-1 to TRBJ2-3, with 11 positions matching TRBD2. Looked up from germline, CDR1 is MGHRA and CDR2 is YSYEKL. CDR3 length: 14 amino acids. With 4 bases clipped from V and 7 bases from J, the junction kept 4 bases outside the gene matches. CDR3 coding DNA: TGCGCCAGCAGCCCCGGGACTAGCGGAAATACGCAGTATTTT. This codes for CASSPGTSGNTQYF.

The chain recombines TRBV6-6 with TRBJ1-5; possibly TRBD1 for D (5 bases). CDR1 is MNHNY, CDR2 SVGAGI, per germline (reference sequence). This CDR3 contains 15 residues. Trimming shortened V by 6 bases and J by 0 bases, and 12 bases separated the two germline ends. The CDR3 protein is CASSHGGYSNQPQHF. CDR3 nucleotides: TGTGCCAGCAGCCACGGGGGATATAGCAATCAGCCCCAGCATTTT.

This clone was observed once. In DNA form, the CDR3 reads TGTGCCAGCAGCTTACCGGGACAGGCCTCTGAAGCTTTCTTT. Translated: CASSLPGQASEAFF. The chain links TRBV7-9 to TRBJ1-1, with 8 bases aligning to TRBD1. Looked up from germline, CDR1 is SEHNR and CDR2 is FQNEAQ (reference sequence). The CDR3 loop spans 14 amino acids. The V gene end was trimmed by 2 bases and the J gene end by 6 bases; junction bases not matched to a gene: 5. Full variable domain (outside the CDR3, taken from reference TRBV7-9 and TRBJ1-1): DTGVSQNPRHKITKRGQNVTFRCDPISEHNRLYWYRQTLGQGPEFLTYFQNEAQLEKSRLLSDRFSAERPKGSFSTLEIQRTEQGDSAMYLCASSLPGQASEAFFGQGTRLTVV.